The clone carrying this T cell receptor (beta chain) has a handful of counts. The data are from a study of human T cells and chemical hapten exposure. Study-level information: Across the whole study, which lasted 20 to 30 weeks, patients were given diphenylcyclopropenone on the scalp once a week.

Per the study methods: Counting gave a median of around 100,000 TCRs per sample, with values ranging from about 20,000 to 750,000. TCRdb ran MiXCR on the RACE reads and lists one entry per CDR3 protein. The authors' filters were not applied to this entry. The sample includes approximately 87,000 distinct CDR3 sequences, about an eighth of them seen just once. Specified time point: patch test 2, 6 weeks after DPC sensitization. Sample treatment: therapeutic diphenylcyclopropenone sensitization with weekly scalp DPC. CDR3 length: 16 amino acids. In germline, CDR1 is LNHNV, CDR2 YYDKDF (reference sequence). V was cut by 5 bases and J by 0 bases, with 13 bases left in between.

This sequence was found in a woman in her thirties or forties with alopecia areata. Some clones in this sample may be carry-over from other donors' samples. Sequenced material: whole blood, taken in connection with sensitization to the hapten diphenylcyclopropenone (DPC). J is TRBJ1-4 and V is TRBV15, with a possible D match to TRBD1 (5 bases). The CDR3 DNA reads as TGTGCCACCAGCCGAGCGGGGGGTGCAACTAATGAAAAACTGTTTTTT. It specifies CATSRAGGATNEKLFF.